These 15 T cell receptor beta chains were all obtained from the same sample, sequenced in a study of blood T cell repertoires in COVID-19. The table came from immunoSEQ multiplex PCR; TCRdb's copy has only in-frame clones and leaves some out. The table has 73,000 or so clones, more than 60% seen once. Material: peripheral blood. These receptors were collected from a man aged 55 to 70 with acute or convalescent COVID-19.

V is TRBV5-1 and J is TRBJ2-5, with D unresolved. Germline V gives CDR1 SGHRS, CDR2 YFSETQ. V dropped 1 base and J dropped 2 bases, with 6 bases sitting between them. This CDR3 has 13 amino acids. The CDR3 protein is CASSLTAQETQYF. CDR3 DNA sequence: TGCGCCAGCAGCTTGACAGCTCAAGAGACCCAGTACTTC.

This chain links TRBV27 with TRBJ2-5, with TRBD1 matching 9 bases. CDR1 and CDR2 (germline): MNHEY, SMNVEV (reference sequence). The V and J ends lost 10 bases and 5 bases, in that order; junction bases with no gene match: 8. The CDR3 length is 13 residues. CDR3 nucleotide sequence: TGTGCCACCCGGGGACAGGGAGTCGAGACCCAGTACTTC. Its protein product is CATRGQGVETQYF.

This chain uses TRBV27 with TRBJ2-3; D is ambiguous. Germline V gene lookup returns CDR1 MNHEY and CDR2 SMNVEV (reference sequence). The germline V and J ends were trimmed by 4 bases and 1 base, with 12 bases remaining between them. The CDR3 consists of 15 residues. The CDR3 loop reads CASSSPLVGTDTQYF. In nucleotides, the CDR3 is TGTGCCAGCAGTTCCCCCCTAGTCGGCACAGATACGCAGTATTTT.

V and J are TRBV24-1 and TRBJ2-2; D remains unclear. Deletions cut 9 bases from V and 0 bases from J, with 4 bases between. The CDR3 extends over 12 amino acids. Germline-derived CDR1 and CDR2 are KGHDR and SFDVKD. This chain's CDR3 is CATGPNTGELFF. In DNA, the CDR3 is TGTGCCACCGGGCCGAACACCGGGGAGCTGTTTTTT.

The chain carries TRBV30 and TRBJ2-7; maybe TRBD1 (5 bases). Trimming left V 3 bases short and J 6 bases short, with 18 bases between. From germline, CDR1 is GTSNPN and CDR2 SVGIG (reference sequence). The CDR3 has 14 amino acids. The CDR3 region has the DNA TGTGCCTGGAGGTCAGGGTTAAGAAGCTTCGAGCAGTACTTC. Translated, it gives CAWRSGLRSFEQYF.

The V and J genes are TRBV5-6 and TRBJ2-5, with D maybe TRBD1 (8 bases). The V gene's germline CDR1 is SGHDT and CDR2 YYEEEE. CDR3 length: 15 amino acids. V was pared by 5 bases and J by 2 bases, with 16 bases between. Written as DNA, the CDR3 is TGTGCCAGCAGTGGACAGGGAGGGGATCAAGAGACCCAGTACTTC. Protein product: CASSGQGGDQETQYF.

The chain combines TRBV18 with TRBJ1-5; 7 positions agree with TRBD1. V was clipped by 5 bases and J by 4 bases; unmatched bases: 2. The CDR3 runs to 13 residues. Germline lookup yields CDR1 KGHSH and CDR2 LQKENI. The CDR3 sequence: CASSATGNQPQHF. The CDR3 nucleotides read TGTGCCAGCTCAGCGACAGGGAATCAGCCCCAGCATTTT.

This clone was recorded only once. CDR3 amino acids: CASSPRDRGWEQYF. The CDR3 nucleotides read TGTGCCAGTAGTCCTCGGGACAGGGGTTGGGAGCAGTACTTC. The chain carries TRBV19 and TRBJ2-7, with 10 bases identical to TRBD1. This CDR3 spans 14 amino acids. V trimming: 5 bases; J trimming: 7 bases; junction bases outside the gene matches: 8. From germline, CDR1 is LNHDA and CDR2 SQIVND (reference sequence).

Comment on this clone: Other DNA sequences in the same sample also yield this CDR3. This chain uses TRBV2 with TRBJ1-1, with a possible D match to TRBD1 (6 bases). There are 15 residues in the CDR3. Deletions cut 4 bases from V and 2 bases from J, with 14 bases between. Germline V gene lookup returns CDR1 SNHLY and CDR2 FYNNEI. The CDR3 DNA is TGTGCCAGCAGTGCCCTCCGGGGGGCTAACACTGAAGCTTTCTTT. The encoded protein is CASSALRGANTEAFF.

This clone has more than one count but fewer than ten. The CDR3 reads CASSLDNHGEKLFF. The CDR3 DNA is TGTGCCAGCAGCTTAGACAATCACGGTGAAAAACTGTTTTTT. The chain couples TRBV11-2 to TRBJ1-4; no firm D call. The CDR3 spans 14 residues. The V and J ends lost 0 bases and 7 bases respectively, with 9 bases between them. Germline CDR1 is SGHAT and CDR2 is FQNNGV.

The chain has TRBV6-2 or TRBV6-3 and TRBJ2-1; 7 nucleotides agree with TRBD2. The CDR3 contains 13 residues. Germline trimming cut 4 bases from V and 13 bases from J; bases unmatched to any gene: 10. The V gene's germline CDR1 is MNHEY and CDR2 SVGEGT. CDR3 residues: CASSSPGGGVQFF. CDR3 in DNA: TGTGCCAGCAGTTCCCCTGGGGGGGGAGTCCAGTTCTTC.

The chain combines TRBV18 with TRBJ1-3, with D perhaps TRBD1 (6 bases). CDR3 length: 15 residues. In germline, CDR1 is KGHSH, CDR2 LQKENI. The ends were cut back, 4 bases at V and 2 bases at J, with 12 bases in the middle. CDR3 loop: CASSHDRTAGNTIYF. The DNA of the CDR3 is TGTGCCAGCTCACATGACAGGACCGCTGGAAACACCATATATTTT.

This chain joins TRBV9 and TRBJ2-3; 10 positions match TRBD2. Germline trimming cut 4 bases from V and 8 bases from J; bases unmatched to any gene: 10. CDR1 is SGDLS, CDR2 YYNGEE, per germline. This CDR3 comprises 15 residues. This chain's CDR3 is CASSPRLAGSGTQYF. DNA for the CDR3: TGTGCCAGCAGCCCGCGACTAGCGGGCTCAGGTACGCAGTATTTT.

V and J are TRBV11-3 and TRBJ1-1, with a tentative D call TRBD1 (6 bases). Germline V gene data show CDR1 as SGHNT and CDR2 as YENEEA. The CDR3 has 14 amino acids. V was pared by 5 bases and J by 4 bases, with 14 bases between. The CDR3: CASSQQGWGTEAFF. The CDR3, as DNA: TGTGCCAGCAGCCAACAGGGCTGGGGCACTGAAGCTTTCTTT.

This clone was seen a few times. V usage is TRBV25-1 and J usage is TRBJ2-5, with D maybe TRBD2 (6 bases). The germline V gene has CDR1 MGHDK and CDR2 SYGVNS. The V gene lost 1 base and the J gene lost 5 bases, with 17 bases spanning the gap. This CDR3 has 16 amino acids. The CDR3: CASSEFWDSGSETQYF. The CDR3 coding sequence is TGTGCCAGCAGTGAATTCTGGGACTCAGGGAGCGAGACCCAGTACTTC.